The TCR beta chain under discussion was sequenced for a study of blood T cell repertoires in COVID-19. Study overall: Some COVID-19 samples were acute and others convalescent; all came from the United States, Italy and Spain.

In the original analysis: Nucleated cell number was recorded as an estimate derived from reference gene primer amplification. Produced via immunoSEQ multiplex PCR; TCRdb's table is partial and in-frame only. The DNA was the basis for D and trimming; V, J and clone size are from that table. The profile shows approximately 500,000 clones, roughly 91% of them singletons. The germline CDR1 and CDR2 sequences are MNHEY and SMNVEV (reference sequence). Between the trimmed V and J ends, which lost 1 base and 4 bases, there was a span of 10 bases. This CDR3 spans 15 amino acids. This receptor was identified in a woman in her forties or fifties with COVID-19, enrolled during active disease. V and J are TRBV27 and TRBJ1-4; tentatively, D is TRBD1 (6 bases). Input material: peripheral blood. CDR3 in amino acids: CASSLYAGVNEKLFF. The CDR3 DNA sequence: TGTGCCAGCAGTTTATACGCAGGGGTTAATGAAAAACTGTTTTTT.